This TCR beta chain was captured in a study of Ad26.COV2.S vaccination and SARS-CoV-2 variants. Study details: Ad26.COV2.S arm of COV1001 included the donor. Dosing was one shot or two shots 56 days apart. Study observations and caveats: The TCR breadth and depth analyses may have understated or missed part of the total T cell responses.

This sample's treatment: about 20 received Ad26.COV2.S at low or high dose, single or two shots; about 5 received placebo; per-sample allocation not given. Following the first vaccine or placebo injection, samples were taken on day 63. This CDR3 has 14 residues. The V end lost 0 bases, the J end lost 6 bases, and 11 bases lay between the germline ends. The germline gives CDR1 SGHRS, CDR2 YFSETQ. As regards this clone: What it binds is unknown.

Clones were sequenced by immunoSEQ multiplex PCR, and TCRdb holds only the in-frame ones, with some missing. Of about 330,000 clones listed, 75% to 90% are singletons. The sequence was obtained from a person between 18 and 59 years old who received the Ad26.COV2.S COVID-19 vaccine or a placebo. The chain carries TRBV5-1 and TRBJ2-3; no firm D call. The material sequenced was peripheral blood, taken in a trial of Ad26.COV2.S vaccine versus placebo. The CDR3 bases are TGCGCCAGCAGCTTGGCGGCGTATGCGGATACGCAGTATTTT. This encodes CASSLAAYADTQYF.